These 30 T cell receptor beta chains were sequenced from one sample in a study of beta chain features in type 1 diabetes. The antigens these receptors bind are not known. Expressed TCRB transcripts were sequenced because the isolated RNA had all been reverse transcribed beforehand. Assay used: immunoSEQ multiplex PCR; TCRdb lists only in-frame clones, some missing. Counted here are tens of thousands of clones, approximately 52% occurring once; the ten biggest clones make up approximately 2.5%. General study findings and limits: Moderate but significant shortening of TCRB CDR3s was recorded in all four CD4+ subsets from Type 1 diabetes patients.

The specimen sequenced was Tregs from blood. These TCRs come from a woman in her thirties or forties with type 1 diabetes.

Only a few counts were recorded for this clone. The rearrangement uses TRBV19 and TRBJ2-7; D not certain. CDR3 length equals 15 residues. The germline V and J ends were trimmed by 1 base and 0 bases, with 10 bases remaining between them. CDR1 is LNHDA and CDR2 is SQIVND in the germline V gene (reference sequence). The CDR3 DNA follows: TGTGCCAGTAGTATAGGCGGCGGTAGCTCCTACGAGCAGTACTTC. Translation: CASSIGGGSSYEQYF.

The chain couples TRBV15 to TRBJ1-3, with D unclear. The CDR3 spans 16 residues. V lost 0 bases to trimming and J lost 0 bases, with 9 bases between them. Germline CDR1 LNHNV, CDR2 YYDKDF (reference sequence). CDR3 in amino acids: CATSRDVGLSGNTIYF. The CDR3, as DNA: TGTGCCACCAGCAGAGATGTGGGCCTCTCTGGAAACACCATATATTTT.

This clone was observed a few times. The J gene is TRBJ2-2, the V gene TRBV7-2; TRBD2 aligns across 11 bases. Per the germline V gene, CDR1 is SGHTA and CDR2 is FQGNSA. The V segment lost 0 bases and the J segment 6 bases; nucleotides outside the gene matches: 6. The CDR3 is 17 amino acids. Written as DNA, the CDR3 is TGTGCCAGCAGCTTAGCTACTAGCGGGAGTTTGGCCGGGGAGCTGTTTTTT. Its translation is CASSLATSGSLAGELFF. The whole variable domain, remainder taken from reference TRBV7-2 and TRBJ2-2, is GAGVSQSPSNKVTEKGKDVELRCDPISGHTALYWYRQSLGQGLEFLIYFQGNSAPDKSGLPSDRFSAERTGGSVSTLTIQRTQQEDSAVYLCASSLATSGSLAGELFFGEGSRLTVL.

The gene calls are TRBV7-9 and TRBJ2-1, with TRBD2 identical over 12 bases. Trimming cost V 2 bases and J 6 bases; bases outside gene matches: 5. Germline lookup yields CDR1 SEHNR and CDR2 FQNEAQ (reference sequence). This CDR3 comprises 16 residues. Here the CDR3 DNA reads TGTGCCAGCAGCTTACCTGGACTAGCGGGAATCAATGAGCAGTTCTTC. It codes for CASSLPGLAGINEQFF.

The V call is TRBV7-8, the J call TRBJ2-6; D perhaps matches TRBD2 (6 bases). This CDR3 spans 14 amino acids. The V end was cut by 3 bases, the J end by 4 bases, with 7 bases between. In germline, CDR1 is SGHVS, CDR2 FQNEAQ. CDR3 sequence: CASSFSGGANVLTF. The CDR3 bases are TGTGCCAGCAGCTTTAGCGGCGGGGCCAACGTCCTGACTTTC.

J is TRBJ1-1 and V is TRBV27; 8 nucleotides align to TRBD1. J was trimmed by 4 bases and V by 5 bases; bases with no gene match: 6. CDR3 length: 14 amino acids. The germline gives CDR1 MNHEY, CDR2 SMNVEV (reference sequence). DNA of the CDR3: TGTGCCAGCAGTAAAGGGACAGGCCCCACTGAAGCTTTCTTT. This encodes CASSKGTGPTEAFF.

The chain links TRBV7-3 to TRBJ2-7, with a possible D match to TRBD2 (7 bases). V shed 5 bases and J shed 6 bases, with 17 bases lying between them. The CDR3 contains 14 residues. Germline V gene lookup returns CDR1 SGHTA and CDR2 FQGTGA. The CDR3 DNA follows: TGTGCCAGCAGCCCGGGGGGAGGGGGGCTCGAGCAGTACTTC. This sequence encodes CASSPGGGGLEQYF.

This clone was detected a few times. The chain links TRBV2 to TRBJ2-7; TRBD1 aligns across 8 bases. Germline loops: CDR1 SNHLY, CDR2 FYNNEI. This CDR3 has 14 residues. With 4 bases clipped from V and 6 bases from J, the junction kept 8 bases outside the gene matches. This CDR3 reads CASSVDRGRREQYF. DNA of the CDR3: TGTGCCAGCAGTGTTGACAGGGGAAGGCGCGAGCAGTACTTC. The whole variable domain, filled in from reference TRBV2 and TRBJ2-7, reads EPEVTQTPSHQVTQMGQEVILRCVPISNHLYFYWYRQILGQKVEFLVSFYNNEISEKSEIFDDQFSVERPDGSNFTLKIRSTKLEDSAMYFCASSVDRGRREQYFGPGTRLTVT.

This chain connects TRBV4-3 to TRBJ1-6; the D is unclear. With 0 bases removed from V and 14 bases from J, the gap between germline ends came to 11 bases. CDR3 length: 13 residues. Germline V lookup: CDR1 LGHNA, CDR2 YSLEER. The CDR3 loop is CASSQERTGTLHF. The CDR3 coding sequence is TGCGCCAGCAGCCAAGAGCGGACGGGAACCCTCCACTTT.

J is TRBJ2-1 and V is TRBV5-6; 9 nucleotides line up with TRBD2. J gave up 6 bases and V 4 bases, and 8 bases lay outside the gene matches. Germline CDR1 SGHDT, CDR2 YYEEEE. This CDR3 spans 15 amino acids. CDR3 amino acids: CASSVKAGGLNEQFF. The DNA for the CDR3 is TGTGCCAGCAGCGTTAAAGCGGGAGGTCTCAATGAGCAGTTCTTC.

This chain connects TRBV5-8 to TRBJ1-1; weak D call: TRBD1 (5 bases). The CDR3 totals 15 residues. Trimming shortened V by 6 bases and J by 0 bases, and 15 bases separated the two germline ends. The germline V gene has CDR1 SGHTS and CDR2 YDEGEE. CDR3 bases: TGTGCCAGCACCCTGAGGAGGGGCCTGAACACTGAAGCTTTCTTT. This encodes CASTLRRGLNTEAFF.

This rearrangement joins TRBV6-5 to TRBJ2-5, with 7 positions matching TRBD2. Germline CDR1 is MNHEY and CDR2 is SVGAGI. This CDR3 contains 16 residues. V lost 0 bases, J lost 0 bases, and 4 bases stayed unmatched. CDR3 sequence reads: CASSYSGGGNQETQYF. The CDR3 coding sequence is TGTGCCAGCAGTTACTCTGGGGGGGGGAACCAAGAGACCCAGTACTTC.

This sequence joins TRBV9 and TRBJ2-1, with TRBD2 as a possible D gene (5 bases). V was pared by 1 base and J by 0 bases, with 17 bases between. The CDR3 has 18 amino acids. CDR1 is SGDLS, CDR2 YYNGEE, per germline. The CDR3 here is CASSVKSGRQSSYNEQFF. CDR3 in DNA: TGTGCCAGCAGCGTAAAGAGTGGGAGACAAAGCTCCTACAATGAGCAGTTCTTC.

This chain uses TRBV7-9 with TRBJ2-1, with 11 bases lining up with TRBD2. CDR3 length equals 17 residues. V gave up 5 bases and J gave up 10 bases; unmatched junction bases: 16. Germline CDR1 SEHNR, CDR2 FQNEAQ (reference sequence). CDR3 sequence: CASSLGGGTSGSYEQFF. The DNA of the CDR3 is TGTGCCAGCAGCCTAGGGGGGGGAACTAGCGGGAGTTACGAGCAGTTCTTC.

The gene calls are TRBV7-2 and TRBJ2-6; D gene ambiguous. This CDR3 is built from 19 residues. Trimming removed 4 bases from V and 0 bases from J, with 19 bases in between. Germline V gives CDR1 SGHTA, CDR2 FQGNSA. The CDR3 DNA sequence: TGTGCCAGCAGCTCCAATAGAGTTTCCATGAGCTCTGGGGCCAACGTCCTGACTTTC. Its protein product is CASSSNRVSMSSGANVLTF.

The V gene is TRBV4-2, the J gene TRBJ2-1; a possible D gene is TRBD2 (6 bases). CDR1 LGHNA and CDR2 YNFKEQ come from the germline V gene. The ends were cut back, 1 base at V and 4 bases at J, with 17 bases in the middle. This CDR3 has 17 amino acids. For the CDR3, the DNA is TGTGCCAGCAGCCAAGTAGTTACAGCGGAGGGATACAATGAGCAGTTCTTC. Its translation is CASSQVVTAEGYNEQFF.

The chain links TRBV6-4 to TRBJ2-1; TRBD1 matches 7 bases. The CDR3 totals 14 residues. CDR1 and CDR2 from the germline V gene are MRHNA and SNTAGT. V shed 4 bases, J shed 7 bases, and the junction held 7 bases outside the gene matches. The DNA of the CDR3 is TGTGCCAGCAGTGGGACAGGAGATTGGAATGAGCAGTTCTTC. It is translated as CASSGTGDWNEQFF.

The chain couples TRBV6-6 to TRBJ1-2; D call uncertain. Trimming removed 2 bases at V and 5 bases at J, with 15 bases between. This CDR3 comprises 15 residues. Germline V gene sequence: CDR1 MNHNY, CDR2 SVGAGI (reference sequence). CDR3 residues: CASSYEGSLLYGYTF. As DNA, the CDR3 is TGTGCCAGCAGTTACGAGGGCAGTCTCCTTTATGGCTACACCTTC.

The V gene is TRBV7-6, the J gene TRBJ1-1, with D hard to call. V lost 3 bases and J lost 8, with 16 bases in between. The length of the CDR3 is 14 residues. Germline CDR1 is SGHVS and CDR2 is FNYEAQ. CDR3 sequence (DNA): TGTGCCAGCAGCTTCTCGGGAGGGTTTTCAGAAGCTTTCTTT. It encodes CASSFSGGFSEAFF. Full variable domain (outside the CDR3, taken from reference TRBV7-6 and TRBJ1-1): GAGVSQSPRYKVTKRGQDVALRCDPISGHVSLYWYRQALGQGPEFLTYFNYEAQQDKSGLPNDRFSAERPEGSISTLTIQRTEQRDSAMYRCASSFSGGFSEAFFGQGTRLTVV.

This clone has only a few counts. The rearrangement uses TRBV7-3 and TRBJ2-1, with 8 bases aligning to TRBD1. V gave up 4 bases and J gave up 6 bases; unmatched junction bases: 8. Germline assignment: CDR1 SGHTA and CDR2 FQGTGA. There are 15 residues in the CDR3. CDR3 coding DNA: TGTGCCAGCAGCTCCGGACAGGGCCACTTCAATGAGCAGTTCTTC. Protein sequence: CASSSGQGHFNEQFF.

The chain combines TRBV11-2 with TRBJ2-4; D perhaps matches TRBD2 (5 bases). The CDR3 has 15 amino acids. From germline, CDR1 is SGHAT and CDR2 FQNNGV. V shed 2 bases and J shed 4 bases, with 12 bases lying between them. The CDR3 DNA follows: TGTGCCAGCAGCTTAATGGCCGGGGTTAAAAACATTCAGTACTTC. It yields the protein CASSLMAGVKNIQYF.

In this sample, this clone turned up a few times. As DNA, the CDR3 is TGTGCCAGCAGCTTGGGGGGGACAGGCCAAGAGACCCAGTACTTC. Residues: CASSLGGTGQETQYF. The chain is built from TRBV7-2 and TRBJ2-5; possible D gene TRBD1, 8 bases. There are 15 residues in the CDR3. Per germline, CDR1 SGHTA and CDR2 FQGNSA. With 3 bases removed from V and 1 base from J, the gap between germline ends came to 12 bases.

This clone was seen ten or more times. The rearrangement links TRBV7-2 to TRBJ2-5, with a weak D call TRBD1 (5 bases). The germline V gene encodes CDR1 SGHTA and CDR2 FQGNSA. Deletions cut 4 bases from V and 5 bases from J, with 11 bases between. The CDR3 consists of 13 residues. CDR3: CASSSTPGETQYF. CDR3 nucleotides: TGTGCCAGCAGCTCTACCCCAGGGGAGACCCAGTACTTC.

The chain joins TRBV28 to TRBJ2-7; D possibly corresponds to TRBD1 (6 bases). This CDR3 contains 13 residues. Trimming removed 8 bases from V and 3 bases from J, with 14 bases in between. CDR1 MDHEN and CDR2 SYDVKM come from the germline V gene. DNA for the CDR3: TGTGCCAGCGCGGAACAGGGCCTCTACGAGCAGTACTTC. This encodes CASAEQGLYEQYF.

The CDR3 DNA sequence: TGTGCCAGCAGCCCCACAGGATCCCCTGAAGCTTTCTTT. Its translation is CASSPTGSPEAFF. The chain employs TRBV9 and TRBJ1-1; D may be TRBD1 (5 bases). This CDR3 spans 13 amino acids. Trimming stripped 4 bases from V and 6 bases from J, with 13 bases between. Germline V CDR1 and CDR2: SGDLS, YYNGEE.

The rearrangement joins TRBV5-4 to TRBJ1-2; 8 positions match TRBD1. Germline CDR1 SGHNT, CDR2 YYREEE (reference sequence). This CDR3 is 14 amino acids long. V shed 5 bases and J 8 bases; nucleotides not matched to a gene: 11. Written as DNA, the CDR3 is TGTGCCAGCAGATTTAAACAGGGGGAAGTCGGCTACACCTTC. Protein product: CASRFKQGEVGYTF.

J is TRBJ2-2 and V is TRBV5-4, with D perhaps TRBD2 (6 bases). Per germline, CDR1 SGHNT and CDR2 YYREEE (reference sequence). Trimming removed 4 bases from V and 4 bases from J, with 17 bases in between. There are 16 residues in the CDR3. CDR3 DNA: TGTGCCAGCAGCGGGGACCGGGACTCAGTCACCGGGGAGCTGTTTTTT. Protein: CASSGDRDSVTGELFF.

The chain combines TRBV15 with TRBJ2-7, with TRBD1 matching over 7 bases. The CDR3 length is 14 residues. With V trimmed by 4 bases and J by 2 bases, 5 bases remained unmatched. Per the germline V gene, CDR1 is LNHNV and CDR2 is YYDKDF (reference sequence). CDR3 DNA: TGTGCCACCAGCACCCGACAGGGAACCTACGAGCAGTACTTC. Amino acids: CATSTRQGTYEQYF.

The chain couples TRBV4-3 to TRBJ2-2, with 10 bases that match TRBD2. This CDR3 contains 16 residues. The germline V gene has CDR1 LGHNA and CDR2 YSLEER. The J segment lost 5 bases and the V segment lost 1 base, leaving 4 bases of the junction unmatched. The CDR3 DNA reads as TGCGCCAGCAGCCAAGCTCGAGCGGGAGGGACCGGGGAGCTGTTTTTT. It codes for CASSQARAGGTGELFF.

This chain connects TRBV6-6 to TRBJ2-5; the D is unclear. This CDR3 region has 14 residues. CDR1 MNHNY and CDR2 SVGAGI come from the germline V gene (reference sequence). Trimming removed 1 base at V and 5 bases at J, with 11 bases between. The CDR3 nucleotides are TGTGCCAGCAGTTACTTGGTAGAGGTGGAGACCCAGTACTTC. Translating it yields CASSYLVEVETQYF.